This paragraph covers one TCR beta chain sequence. The record originates from a study of blood T cells in healthy people across ages. About the research overall: About one barcoded beta molecule was captured per two T cells (by template switching).

There are 15 residues in the CDR3. The V end was cut by 6 bases, the J end by 0 bases, with 14 bases between. The germline gives CDR1 SGDLS, CDR2 YYNGEE. A second PCR, run for about 6 to 12 cycles, used a sample-barcoded 5' primer plus a J-beta primer mix. TCRdb recomputed calls from the 5' RACE reads with MiXCR, one row per CDR3 protein. The repertoire holds 700,000 to 850,000 distinct CDR3 sequences, roughly 53% seen once, with around 40% in the top ten. This clonotype was obtained from a man aged 80 or over in good health. The J gene is TRBJ2-3, the V gene TRBV9, with no clear D. Sequenced material: blood. CDR3 sequence: CASTYGLASTDTQYF. Written as DNA, the CDR3 is TGTGCCAGCACCTACGGCCTGGCGAGCACAGATACGCAGTATTTT.